The rows below give T cell receptor beta chains drawn from one sample of a study of Ad26.COV2.S vaccination and SARS-CoV-2 variants. Only in-frame clones appear in the TCRdb table, and some are missing; sequencing was by immunoSEQ multiplex PCR. Here the sample spans about 400,000 clones, 88% being singletons. The sample was peripheral blood, taken in a trial of Ad26.COV2.S vaccine versus placebo. The source is a person between 18 and 60 years old who received the Ad26.COV2.S COVID-19 vaccine or a placebo. CDR3s include the opening cysteine and the closing phenylalanine or tryptophan. A D gene is named only where the DNA matches it firmly. Only some rows state a clone size, as once, few, many or a class for expanded clones.

cdr3_aa cdr3_nt clone_size v_call d_call j_call
CASSLGLQQETQYF TGTGCCAGCAGCTTAGGGCTGCAACAAGAGACCCAGTACTTC NA TRBV7-2 NA TRBJ2-5
CASRQGHSSYNEQFF TGTGCCAGCAGACAGGGACATTCCTCCTACAATGAGCAGTTCTTC once TRBV3-1/TRBV3-2 NA TRBJ2-1
CASSDPQGFYNYGYTF TGTGCCAGCAGCGACCCTCAGGGCTTTTATAACTATGGCTACACCTTC NA TRBV5-4 NA TRBJ1-2
CASSGGLGTEAFF TGTGCCAGCAGCGGGGGTTTGGGCACTGAAGCTTTCTTT NA TRBV9 NA TRBJ1-1
CAWSVVSYTGKIKETQYF TGTGCCTGGAGTGTAGTCTCATATACCGGGAAAATAAAAGAGACCCAGTACTTC NA TRBV30 NA TRBJ2-5
CASSLSPGQRMNTEAFF TGTGCCAGCAGTTTATCACCTGGACAGAGGATGAACACTGAAGCTTTCTTT NA TRBV27 NA TRBJ1-1
CASSPPRTGIYRVPQHF TGTGCCAGCTCACCACCGAGGACAGGGATTTATCGGGTCCCCCAGCATTTT NA TRBV18 TRBD1 TRBJ1-5
CASSLGSSRGGKAFF TGTGCCAGCAGCTTAGGCAGCTCCAGGGGTGGTAAAGCTTTCTTT NA TRBV7-2 NA TRBJ1-1
CAISDSPGGGGYGYTF TGTGCCATCAGTGACTCTCCCGGCGGTGGTGGGTATGGCTACACCTTC few TRBV10-3 NA TRBJ1-2
CASRSNGELFF TGTGCCAGCAGGAGTAACGGGGAGCTGTTTTTT NA TRBV27 NA TRBJ2-2
CASVRDKHYEQYF TGTGCCAGCGTCCGGGACAAGCACTACGAGCAGTACTTC NA TRBV6-4 NA TRBJ2-7
CASRLTGGHEQFF TGTGCCAGTCGGTTGACGGGGGGTCATGAGCAGTTCTTC NA TRBV19 TRBD2 TRBJ2-1
CASSSGRIGSNQPQHF TGTGCCAGCAGCTCGGGACGGATTGGAAGCAATCAGCCCCAGCATTTT once TRBV7-8 NA TRBJ1-5
CASSPGPYNEQFF TGTGCCAGCAGCCCCGGGCCCTACAATGAGCAGTTCTTC NA TRBV11-2 NA TRBJ2-1
CASSIASGTSGYTF TGTGCCAGTAGTATAGCCTCCGGGACGTCAGGCTACACCTTC NA TRBV19 NA TRBJ1-2
CASSLGFGVSSGNTIYF TGTGCCAGCAGCTTAGGGTTTGGAGTCTCCTCTGGAAACACCATATATTTT NA TRBV11-3 NA TRBJ1-3
CAIRGMDSDNYGYTF TGTGCCATCCGGGGGATGGACAGTGATAACTATGGCTACACCTTC NA TRBV10-3 NA TRBJ1-2
CASRPGQENSPLHF TGTGCCAGCCGTCCGGGACAGGAGAATTCACCCCTCCACTTT NA TRBV28 TRBD1 TRBJ1-6
CASSVSFGSYEQYF TGTGCCAGCAGCGTATCTTTCGGCTCCTACGAGCAGTACTTC NA TRBV9 NA TRBJ2-7
CASSFPLHF TGTGCCAGCAGCTTCCCCCTCCACTTT NA TRBV7-9 NA TRBJ1-6
CASSFARAETQYF TGTGCCAGCAGCTTCGCTCGGGCGGAGACCCAGTACTTC NA TRBV7-2 NA TRBJ2-5
CASSLYSYEQYF TGCGCCAGCAGCTTGTATAGCTACGAGCAGTACTTC NA TRBV5-1 NA TRBJ2-7
CASSYATYEQYF TGTGCCAGCAGTTACGCAACCTACGAGCAGTACTTC once TRBV6-2/TRBV6-3 NA TRBJ2-7
CASSVGGINSPLHF TGTGCCAGCAGCGTAGGTGGAATTAATTCACCCCTCCACTTT NA TRBV9 NA TRBJ1-6
CASKGAGNTGELFF TGCGCCAGCAAAGGAGCCGGAAACACCGGGGAGCTGTTTTTT NA TRBV10-2 NA TRBJ2-2
CASSQEWGGRGNEQFF TGTGCCAGCAGCCAAGAATGGGGGGGCAGGGGCAATGAGCAGTTCTTC NA TRBV3-1/TRBV3-2 NA TRBJ2-1
CASSVGTSRETQYF TGTGCCAGCAGCGTCGGGACTAGTAGAGAGACCCAGTACTTC NA TRBV9 TRBD2 TRBJ2-5
CASSQTGWNTGELFF TGCGCCAGCAGCCAGACAGGGTGGAACACCGGGGAGCTGTTTTTT few TRBV4-3 TRBD1 TRBJ2-2
CASSLTSYSGNTIYF TGTGCCAGCAGTCTCACTAGCTACTCTGGAAACACCATATATTTT NA TRBV28 NA TRBJ1-3
CASTPGLAIGEQYF TGTGCCAGCACCCCAGGACTAGCCATAGGCGAGCAGTACTTC NA TRBV7-2 TRBD2 TRBJ2-7
CACSSSSGNTIYF TGTGCCTGTTCGTCGAGCTCTGGAAACACCATATATTTT NA TRBV30 NA TRBJ1-3
CASSWGEFYGYTF TGTGCCAGCAGTTGGGGCGAGTTCTATGGCTACACCTTC NA TRBV12-3/TRBV12-4 NA TRBJ1-2
CASSEGRAKYEQYF TGCGCCAGCAGTGAAGGCAGGGCAAAATACGAGCAGTACTTC NA TRBV10-1 NA TRBJ2-7
CASSDRGSSLNGYTF TGTGCCAGCAGCGATAGGGGATCGTCGTTGAATGGCTACACCTTC NA TRBV5-5 NA TRBJ1-2
CASSQDRSSEAFF TGTGCCAGCAGCCAGGACAGGTCTTCTGAAGCTTTCTTT once TRBV6-6 TRBD1 TRBJ1-1
CASSLGTGNTEAFF TGTGCCAGCTCACTCGGGACAGGGAACACTGAAGCTTTCTTT NA TRBV18 TRBD1 TRBJ1-1